Here is one TCR beta chain with its context. Its antigen is unidentified. The data stem from a study of blood T cells in healthy people across ages. The wider study: About one barcoded beta molecule per two T cells came from capture by template switching. Study conclusions and caveats: Unsorted PBMC material precluded a definitive naive versus antigen-experienced comparison.

A second PCR of about 7 to 12 cycles used a sample-barcoded 5' primer and a J-beta primer mix. All cDNA molecules were each tagged by a template-switch adaptor with 12 random nucleotides. One entry per CDR3 protein, called by TCRdb with MiXCR from the 5' RACE reads. The sample has 600,000 to 1,000,000 distinct CDR3 sequences; about three fifths are singletons. Per germline, CDR1 SGHTA and CDR2 FQGNSA. Deletions cut 5 bases from V and 10 bases from J, with 10 bases between. This CDR3 spans 11 amino acids. Input material: blood. The chain carries TRBV7-2 and TRBJ2-3; D is undetermined. The sequence derives from a man aged 30-40 years in good health. CDR3 coding DNA: TGTGCCAGCAGCCCCAAGGCGGCGCAGTATTTT. Protein sequence: CASSPKAAQYF.